A selection of T cell receptor beta chains follows, all from one sample in a study of memory CD4+ T cells and cytomegalovirus serostatus. Sequencing used immunoSEQ multiplex PCR; TCRdb keeps in-frame clones, though not all of them. Of about 48,000 clones listed, around four fifths were seen once; the top ten hold approximately 0.8%. The sequenced sample was memory CD4+ T cells from blood. The receptors originated from an adult in good health and CMV-seronegative. The CDR3 runs from the conserved cysteine through the conserved F or W. A D gene is named only where the DNA matches it firmly. Rows give clone size only sometimes, using once, few, many, or a class for an expanded clone.

TGTGCCAGCAGCGCTGGGGTAAACACCGGGGAGCTGTTTTTT,CASSAGVNTGELFF,TRBV9,TRBJ2-2,-,-
TGCGCCAGCAGCGCGGACAGGGTATACGAGCAGTACTTC,CASSADRVYEQYF,TRBV10-2,TRBJ2-7,TRBD1,-
TGTGCCAGCAGCTTAGGGACAGCGTATACGAACACTGAAGCTTTCTTT,CASSLGTAYTNTEAFF,TRBV11-1,TRBJ1-1,-,-
TGTGCCAGCAGTGGGGTTGGAGGGGACACTGAAGCTTTCTTT,CASSGVGGDTEAFF,TRBV6-1,TRBJ1-1,-,-
TGCAGCGTTGGCTCCGCCCTAGCGGGGGGGAACAATGAGCAGTTCTTC,CSVGSALAGGNNEQFF,TRBV29-1,TRBJ2-1,TRBD2,-
TGTGCCAGCAGACGACAGGTGCAGGAACTGTTTTTT,CASRRQVQELFF,TRBV28,TRBJ1-4,-,-
TGTGCCAGCAGTGAAAAAGGGGGCCGAAGCATAGGGTCACCCCTCCACTTT,CASSEKGGRSIGSPLHF,TRBV2,TRBJ1-6,TRBD1,-
TGTGCCAGCAGCCCGGACAGACTCGGGGCCCAGTACTTC,CASSPDRLGAQYF,TRBV7-9,TRBJ2-5,-,once
TGTGCCAGTAGGGAGGGCAATCAGCCCCAGCATTTT,CASREGNQPQHF,TRBV19,TRBJ1-5,-,once
TGTGCCAGCTCACGGGAGCGAGAGACCCAGTACTTC,CASSRERETQYF,TRBV18,TRBJ2-5,-,-
TGTGCCTGGAGGGGGAAGGGTGAAGCTTTCTTT,CAWRGKGEAFF,TRBV30,TRBJ1-1,-,-
TGCGCCAGCAGCCATATCGGCGGGGAGCAGTACTTC,CASSHIGGEQYF,TRBV4-1,TRBJ2-7,-,-
TGCAGTGCTACCCGGGGGTACGAGCAGTACTTC,CSATRGYEQYF,TRBV20-1,TRBJ2-7,-,-
TGTGCCAGCAGTCGGGGGGGATTGAACACTGAAGCTTTCTTT,CASSRGGLNTEAFF,TRBV28,TRBJ1-1,-,-
TGTGCCTGGAATTTCCCAGGGAGGGGTACCTACGAGCAGTACTTC,CAWNFPGRGTYEQYF,TRBV30,TRBJ2-7,TRBD2,once